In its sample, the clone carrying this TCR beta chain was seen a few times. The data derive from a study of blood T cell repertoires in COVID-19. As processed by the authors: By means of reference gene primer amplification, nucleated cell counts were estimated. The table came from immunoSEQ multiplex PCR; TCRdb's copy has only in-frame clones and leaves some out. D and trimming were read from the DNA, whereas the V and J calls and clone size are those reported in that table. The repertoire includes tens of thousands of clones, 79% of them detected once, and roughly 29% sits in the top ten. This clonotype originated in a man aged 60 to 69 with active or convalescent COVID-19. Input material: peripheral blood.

This CDR3 reads CASSDSGGSYEQYF. The CDR3 DNA reads as TGTGCCAGCAGCGATAGCGGGGGGTCCTACGAGCAGTACTTC. This chain joins TRBV3-1 (or the pseudogene TRBV3-2) and TRBJ2-7; 10 bases align to TRBD2. V was clipped by 5 bases and J by 1 base; unmatched bases: 2. There are 14 residues in the CDR3. Germline CDR1 LGHDT, CDR2 YNNKEL (reference sequence).